This TCR beta chain was observed in a study of cytomegalovirus exposure and HLA in healthy donors listed by TCRdb under 2017. Looking at the study overall: An earlier analysis of several hundred of the donors reported 250 to 300 Gb of sequence data and 95 million to 130 million unique TCR beta sequences obtained from 180 million or so T cells. An early release that covered about 640 HLA-typed donors contained approximately 300 gigabases of sequencing data and roughly 84 million unique TCR sequences. The aim of the study was to test whether cataloging public T cell receptors could identify signatures of past pathogen exposure. In an earlier analysis of 587 of the donors, high-throughput TCR beta sequencing was used to judge whether each TCR beta V gene segment behaved as functional or pseudogenic. Typing coverage differed by locus: A, B, C, DRB1 and DQB1 were typed in roughly 620-630 donors, DQA1 in around 500, DPA1 in some 570, and DPB1 in roughly 450. Class I and class II HLA loci were covered by the typing at four-digit resolution. Roughly 5 DR-DQ haplotypes were handled as single units for association and clustering because linkage in the cohort was strong. Rather than using new phenotypic data, the later analysis identified candidate immune exposures from TCR beta sequences and from how often those sequences occurred across donors. A later genetic analysis took genome-wide SNP genotypes for about 65% of the roughly 670 donors and used that subset as a discovery cohort. Every repertoire in the discovery cohort had been generated on one and the same sequencing platform. Across 398 genotyped donors of the cohort, an average of about 220,000 unique TCR beta nucleotide sequences per donor were sequenced, and around 20% of those sequences were non-productive. A later analysis re-examined previously published TCR beta repertoires from over 500 donors and added high-resolution HLA genotyping to investigate patterns of TCR occurrence. Donor age, sex, ethnicity and CMV serostatus were compiled together with the repertoire data. Using immunosequencing, the study profiled T cell repertoires from about 650 subjects and related those repertoires to cytomegalovirus serostatus. Among the approximately 420 genotyped donors, approximately 82% belonged to the genetic ancestry cluster associated with self-reported Caucasian donors. High-throughput TCR immunosequencing, statistical association of individual TCRs with disease status, and machine learning were combined to predict cytomegalovirus infection status. In addition to the first cohort of hundreds of subjects, a separate validation cohort of under 150 different subjects was used. Broad study findings and their caveats: In an earlier analysis of some 550 of the donors, most TCR beta V segments were observed in productive rearrangements about 87% or about 30% of the time, broadly matching IMGT annotations. In the study, approximately 150 TCR beta chains were listed as associated with cytomegalovirus. The classifier was reported to diagnose cytomegalovirus status with high specificity and sensitivity in both the original and validation cohorts. CMV serostatus was the only immune exposure information available for the cohort. It was suggested by the authors that the approach could potentially be generalized to other disease states and immunological phenotypes. In a later analysis, HLA-associated TCR beta chains showed more clonal expansion and lower generation probabilities than non-associated chains that were equally common. In vitro tests confirmed that three of the cytomegalovirus-associated TCR beta chains recognize cytomegalovirus antigens. A cluster of highly shared sequence variants was judged likely to be a technical artifact of the sequencing pipeline. Presence/absence analyses assumed roughly uniform sequencing depth across donors, an assumption that may not hold. According to a later genetic analysis, donors in an Asian-associated ancestry cluster had fewer N-insertions in productive TCRs than the approximately 630-donor mean. A further reported finding was that TCR beta sequences accurately predicted the HLA-A and HLA-B alleles for most subjects in the first cohort. The 87-base-pair reads could not distinguish some IMGT-functional V segments, including TRBV6-2 and TRBV6-3, so those segments were excluded. Several of the top co-occurrence clusters appeared to be linked to parvovirus B19, influenza, CMV and Epstein-Barr virus, according to a later analysis. Because counts were too low, seventeen rarely observed V segments, including chromosome 9 orphons, were left out of the earlier analysis of a few hundred of the donors. Linkage disequilibrium might explain the correlated functional status among segregating V segments, but an unknown experimental factor could not be ruled out. In a later genetic analysis, a missense DCLRE1C variant was associated with V-gene and J-gene trimming of TCR beta chains, and the association was replicated in an independent cohort. Because HLA typing was missing for some donors at each locus, association tests included only the typed subset. Only TCR beta chains were sequenced in this cohort, and the absence of alpha or paired-chain data limited detectable features. According to a later analysis, most CMV-associated TCR beta chains appeared to be HLA-restricted, and the HLA associations seemed to be driven largely by CMV exposure. In a later analysis, TCR association rates were found to vary across HLA loci, with the most associated TCRs seen for DRB1 alleles and the fewest for HLA-C alleles. When HLA alleles, especially DR and DQ, strongly co-occurred, TCR associations were difficult to assign to individual alleles. Across donors, most TCR sequences were observed very rarely, whereas some public TCRs were present in many individuals. At a false discovery rate of 0.05, a later analysis linked about 16,000 TCR beta sequences to specific HLA alleles.

This clone was found a few times. No antigen is known for it. No clone much larger than this one lies a single base away; base qualities are absent. Receptor amplification or capture employed the immunoSEQ multiplex PCR assay. The multiplex PCR relied on a mix of 60 forward primers for TCR Vbeta segments and 13 reverse primers for TCR Jbeta segments. Amplification of the CDR3 region of rearranged TCR beta genes was performed with a multiplex PCR assay on genomic DNA. The Illumina HiSeq System was used to sequence the amplified TCR beta libraries as 87-base-pair reads. For the original study's pipeline: A later analysis tallied around 80 million unique TCR beta chains across the 666 repertoires, and approximately 12 million of those chains were shared by two or more donors. Raw reads were error-corrected and collapsed into unique sequences with a nearest-neighbor algorithm that merged closely related sequences to remove PCR and sequencing errors. To assign V, D and J gene segments, CDR3 sequences were aligned to IMGT reference sequences. For a sequence to be retained, a match of at least six nucleotides was required to both a V gene segment and a J gene segment. Rearrangements were classified as productive when the CDR3 lacked stop codons and remained in frame with V and J, and all other rearrangements were classified as non-productive. Following IMGT convention, CDR3 was defined as the stretch from the second conserved V-encoded cysteine to the conserved J-encoded phenylalanine. The earlier analysis of 587 of the donors excluded sequences that lacked an unambiguous match to a single V gene segment. In an earlier analysis of 587 of the donors, V segments were called functional above 56.7% productive rearrangements and were called segregating when the between-donor standard deviation exceeded 5%. A statistical classification framework was built for diagnosing cytomegalovirus status from the catalog of TCR beta chain sequences. In a later analysis, V and J genes were assigned by comparing TCR nucleotide sequences against IMGT/GENE-DB human TR gene sequences. In a later analysis, CDR3 sequences and most-parsimonious VDJ recombination scenarios were assigned using the TCRdist pipeline. In a later analysis, each TCR beta chain was defined by its CDR3 amino acid sequence together with its V-gene family, and reads without a unique V-gene family were excluded. In a later analysis, 500 to 650 highly shared, low-generation-probability nucleotide sequences were removed to address suspected cross-contamination and a sequencing artifact. In a later analysis, a clonal expansion index was calculated for each public chain from normalized within-repertoire ranks of inferred template counts. In a later analysis, generation probabilities were computed using a VDJ recombination model fitted to out-of-frame rearrangements, and the results were checked against IGoR. Hypergeometric tests were used in a later analysis to score TCR-TCR, TCR-HLA and TCR-CMV co-occurrence, with a repertoire-size bias correction applied to the TCR pairs. In a later analysis, false discovery rates were estimated by permuting HLA or CMV assignments 20 times. In a later analysis, co-occurring TCRs were grouped using DBSCAN, with TCRdist sequence similarity added in when clustering inside HLA-allele-positive subsets. For co-occurrence clustering, repertoires with fewer than 30,000 or more than 120,000 public chains were excluded, along with roughly 5 repertoires with anomalous nucleotide sharing. This immuneACCESS table, as held by TCRdb, lists in-frame sequences with V and J called but not all clones. Of the missing ones, under half trace to an unresolved V gene in checked studies; the others have no known cause. V and J calls plus clone size are reproduced from that table; the DNA served to infer D and trimming. In all, the sample holds 150,000 or so clones, and around three quarters of those were seen once. About 4% of the sample comes from the top ten.

The cohort comprised approximately 700 healthy bone marrow donors. At the time of sampling, every cohort member was nominally healthy, though immune exposures that went unrecorded were likely present. The donor was CMV seronegative and was included in the group of about 400 seronegative cohort members. A peripheral blood sample was collected from each donor, and TCR beta sequencing was performed on peripheral blood mononuclear cells. The Qiagen DNeasy Blood Extraction Kit was used to extract genomic DNA from the blood cell samples. CDR1 and CDR2 were assigned from the germline V gene (reference sequence) as SGHKS and YYEKEE. Trimming costs V 9 bases and J 2 bases, and their ends lie 14 bases apart. Spanning cysteine to phenylalanine, the CDR3 consists of 13 amino acids. Only the CDR3 DNA stays, 39 bases, in frame from base 1.

The receptor was derived from a middle-aged woman in good health and CMV-seronegative. This chain joins TRBV5-5 to TRBJ1-2, with the D segment identity uncertain. Sequencing used PBMCs. In nucleotides, the sequence is TGTGCCACTCGAGGCCGGGAGAACTATGGCTACACCTTC. It translates to CATRGRENYGYTF.